The 14 T cell receptor beta chains given below trace back to one sample, sequenced in a study of OX40 agonist ivuxolimab in advanced cancers. The method behind the library was the immunoSEQ multiplex PCR assay. The table was pulled from immuneACCESS by TCRdb, which kept in-frame rearrangements only. Such tables lose some clones; where checked, under half of the loss comes from unresolved V genes, and the rest has no known cause. This sample holds 53,000 or so clones; more than 75% were observed only once. 12% to 15% of the sample is in the top ten clones. The sample in question was CD4+ or CD8+ T cells sorted from blood, obtained in a trial of the OX40 agonist ivuxolimab. Receptors originate from an adult with an advanced solid tumor such as melanoma, head and neck, liver or kidney cancer.

The chain links TRBV19 to TRBJ2-1; 8 nucleotides line up with TRBD2. Trimming cost V 9 bases and J 6 bases; bases outside gene matches: 10. The germline V gene has CDR1 LNHDA and CDR2 SQIVND (reference sequence). The CDR3 loop spans 14 amino acids. The CDR3 here is CASQDTGTSNEQFF. The DNA for the CDR3 is TGTGCCAGCCAAGACACAGGGACTAGCAATGAGCAGTTCTTC.

The chain is built from TRBV28 and TRBJ2-4; D gene ambiguous. Per germline, CDR1 MDHEN and CDR2 SYDVKM. V lost 2 bases and J 0 bases, leaving 11 bases between the germline ends. There are 16 residues in the CDR3. CDR3 sequence: CASSLNQPLAKNIQYF. Here the CDR3 DNA reads TGTGCCAGCAGTTTAAATCAGCCCTTAGCCAAAAACATTCAGTACTTC.

This clone was seen a handful of times. Distinct nucleotide sequences in the sample also encode this CDR3. The V gene is TRBV19, the J gene TRBJ2-5, with D uncertain. Trimming shortened V by 8 bases and J by 2 bases, and 12 bases separated the two germline ends. Germline CDR1 is LNHDA and CDR2 is SQIVND (reference sequence). This CDR3 region has 13 residues. CDR3 protein: CASSGRIQETQYF. For the CDR3, the DNA is TGTGCCAGTTCGGGCAGAATACAAGAGACCCAGTACTTC.

By frequency in the sample, this clone is medium-sized. This chain links TRBV2 with TRBJ2-2; 8 nucleotides align to TRBD1. CDR1 is SNHLY and CDR2 is FYNNEI in the germline V gene. The junction had 8 bases not matched to a gene; V was cut back by 7 bases and J by 4 bases. This CDR3 comprises 15 residues. The CDR3 DNA sequence: TGTGCCAGCACCCGGACAGGGTTCGGCACCGGGGAGCTGTTTTTT. Protein: CASTRTGFGTGELFF. Supplemented by reference TRBV2 and TRBJ2-2, the full variable domain reads EPEVTQTPSHQVTQMGQEVILRCVPISNHLYFYWYRQILGQKVEFLVSFYNNEISEKSEIFDDQFSVERPDGSNFTLKIRSTKLEDSAMYFCASTRTGFGTGELFFGEGSRLTVL.

The J gene is TRBJ1-3, the V gene TRBV30; D not certain. The CDR3 loop spans 13 amino acids. Germline CDR1 and CDR2: GTSNPN and SVGIG (reference sequence). Between the trimmed V and J ends, which lost 8 bases and 1 base, there was a span of 12 bases. The DNA for the CDR3 is TGTGCCGGTTACGACGGGTCTGGAAACACCATATATTTT. This sequence encodes CAGYDGSGNTIYF.

This sequence joins TRBV28 and TRBJ2-3, with D unresolved. Looked up from germline, CDR1 is MDHEN and CDR2 is SYDVKM. V lost 4 bases and J 3 bases, leaving 14 bases between the germline ends. This CDR3 comprises 15 residues. Here the CDR3 reads CASSSPPAMTDTQYF. The CDR3 DNA sequence: TGTGCCAGCAGTTCCCCCCCAGCGATGACAGATACGCAGTATTTT.

V usage is TRBV6-6 and J usage is TRBJ2-7, with 8 bases lining up with TRBD1. The CDR3 is made up of 15 amino acids. CDR1 and CDR2 from the germline V gene are MNHNY and SVGAGI (reference sequence). With V trimmed by 0 bases and J by 5 bases, 6 bases remained unmatched. The CDR3 nucleotides are TGTGCCAGCAGTTACTCCCGACAGGGGAGGAACGAGCAGTACTTC. This encodes CASSYSRQGRNEQYF.

J is TRBJ2-7 and V is TRBV25-1; 9 bases align to TRBD1. V gave up 4 bases and J gave up 0 bases; unmatched junction bases: 7. The CDR3 runs to 16 residues. The germline V gene encodes CDR1 MGHDK and CDR2 SYGVNS. The CDR3 sequence: CASSATPGQGSYEQYF. For the CDR3, the DNA is TGTGCCAGCAGTGCCACGCCGGGACAGGGCTCCTACGAGCAGTACTTC.

The rearrangement links TRBV6-5 to TRBJ1-5; maybe TRBD1 (5 bases). Germline assignment: CDR1 MNHEY and CDR2 SVGAGI. There are 14 residues in the CDR3. V gave up 6 bases and J gave up 4 bases, with 13 bases separating them. The CDR3 nucleotides read TGTGCCAGCAGCCCAGGGAGGTGGAATCAGCCCCAGCATTTT. Translated: CASSPGRWNQPQHF.

This sequence joins TRBV21-1 and TRBJ1-1. TRBV21-1 is given as a pseudogene. CDR3 size: 15 residues. The CDR3: CASSVGRLLGTEAFF. CDR3 bases: TGTGCCAGCAGCGTAGGAAGGTTACTGGGCACTGAAGCTTTCTTT.

CDR3 loop: CAKIRKPNEKLFF. CDR3 in DNA: TGTGCCAAGATCAGGAAGCCGAATGAAAAACTGTTTTTT. The genes are TRBV7-9 and TRBJ1-4; the D is unclear. V lost 10 bases and J 5 bases, leaving 14 bases between the germline ends. There are 13 residues in the CDR3. Germline-derived CDR1 and CDR2 are SEHNR and FQNEAQ (reference sequence).

V and J are TRBV27 and TRBJ1-2; possibly TRBD1 for D (5 bases). Looked up from germline, CDR1 is MNHEY and CDR2 is SMNVEV (reference sequence). The length of the CDR3 is 14 residues. The V and J ends lost 4 bases and 3 bases respectively, with 12 bases between them. The CDR3 DNA reads TGTGCCAGCAGTTCACACCAGGGTTACTATGGCTACACCTTC. Translating gives CASSSHQGYYGYTF.

V and J are TRBV7-2 and TRBJ2-1; 8 bases match TRBD2. Germline CDR1 SGHTA, CDR2 FQGNSA. Germline trimming cut 5 bases from V and 0 bases from J; bases unmatched to any gene: 9. The length of the CDR3 is 17 residues. The CDR3 sequence is CASSIGTGTSSYNEQFF. The DNA of the CDR3 is TGTGCCAGCAGCATAGGCACCGGGACTAGCTCCTACAATGAGCAGTTCTTC.

The J gene is TRBJ1-1, the V gene TRBV30, with D perhaps TRBD1 (5 bases). The CDR3 runs 13 residues. Trimming stripped 1 base from V and 5 bases from J, with 11 bases between. CDR1 is GTSNPN and CDR2 is SVGIG in the germline V gene (reference sequence). The CDR3 loop reads CAWSAQGWTEAFF. The CDR3 bases are TGTGCCTGGAGTGCTCAGGGATGGACTGAAGCTTTCTTT. Full variable domain (remainder filled in from reference TRBV30 and TRBJ1-1): SQTIHQWPATLVQPVGSPLSLECTVEGTSNPNLYWYRQAAGRGLQLLFYSVGIGQISSEVPQNLSASRPQDRQFILSSKKLLLSDSGFYLCAWSAQGWTEAFFGQGTRLTVV.